These 5 T cell receptor beta chains came from one sample sequenced in a study of cytomegalovirus exposure and HLA in healthy donors. Primers: 60 Vbeta forward and 13 Jbeta reverse. The repertoire was sequenced with immunoSEQ multiplex PCR; TCRdb's copy has only in-frame clones and lacks some. The sample comprises about 180,000 clones, more than 65% of which are singletons, and around 2.3% rests with the top ten. Sequencing was carried out using PBMCs. The receptors derive from a woman in her 30s in good health and CMV-seropositive.

As to this clone: One end of the junction does not line up with germline, which may come from a read error. This sequence joins TRBV9 and TRBJ1-3, with TRBD1 matching over 9 bases. This CDR3 contains 16 residues. Germline CDR1 and CDR2: SGDLS and YYNGEE. As DNA, the CDR3 is TGTGCCAGCAGCTCACAGGGGGCCGGCTCTGGAAACAACATATATTTT. Protein: CASSSQGAGSGNNIYF.

The V call is TRBV10-1, the J call TRBJ2-4; D gene unclear. Germline CDR1 reads WNHNN; CDR2 reads SYGVQD (reference sequence). V was shortened by 2 bases and J by 2 bases, with 10 bases between the two germline ends. The CDR3 runs 15 residues. The CDR3 coding sequence is TGCGCCAGCAGTGAGCACCAACTAACCAAAAACATTCAGTACTTC. Amino acid sequence: CASSEHQLTKNIQYF.

The chain uses TRBV11-3 and TRBJ2-6; D might be TRBD1 (5 bases). The V end lost 3 bases, the J end lost 0 bases, and 15 bases lay between the germline ends. This CDR3 has 18 amino acids. In germline, CDR1 is SGHNT, CDR2 YENEEA. The CDR3 nucleotides are TGTGCCAGCAGCTTGGGTGGGGCAGGCTACTCTGGGGCCAACGTCCTGACTTTC. It encodes CASSLGGAGYSGANVLTF.

This clone appeared a few times. This sequence joins TRBV5-1 and TRBJ2-3, with a weak D call TRBD2 (6 bases). Trimming removed 7 bases at V and 3 bases at J, with 15 bases between. The length of the CDR3 is 14 residues. Germline lookup yields CDR1 SGHRS and CDR2 YFSETQ. The chain's CDR3 is CASGGQGGTDTQYF. The CDR3 nucleotides read TGCGCCAGCGGAGGGCAGGGAGGTACAGATACGCAGTATTTT.

The chain couples TRBV28 to TRBJ2-5; 7 nucleotides match TRBD2. The length of the CDR3 is 14 residues. Germline values: CDR1 MDHEN, CDR2 SYDVKM. J lost 3 bases, V lost 5 bases, and 6 bases had no gene match. The CDR3 here is CASSTAGEEETQYF. CDR3 bases: TGTGCCAGCAGTACCGCGGGGGAGGAAGAGACCCAGTACTTC.